One sample yielded the 19 T cell receptor beta chains listed below, sequenced in a study of OX40 agonist ivuxolimab in advanced cancers. Using immunoSEQ multiplex PCR, the repertoire was profiled, and TCRdb retains in-frame clones only, with some absent. The data contain 77,000 or so clones, 80% to 95% of them singletons. The specimen comprised CD4+ or CD8+ T cells sorted from blood, sampled in a trial of the OX40 agonist ivuxolimab. The receptors were gathered from an adult with an advanced solid tumor such as melanoma, head and neck, liver or kidney cancer.

V is TRBV7-8 and J is TRBJ1-3; D is possibly TRBD1 (5 bases). Germline V CDR1 and CDR2: SGHVS, FQNEAQ. The V end lost 4 bases, the J end lost 2 bases, and 12 bases lay between the germline ends. CDR3 length: 15 amino acids. DNA for the CDR3: TGTGCCAGCAGCTCCCGGGGGGGGACTGGAAACACCATATATTTT. The encoded protein is CASSSRGGTGNTIYF.

This clone has more than one count but fewer than ten. The chain is built from TRBV6-1 and TRBJ1-5, with D perhaps TRBD1 (5 bases). Germline V gene lookup returns CDR1 MNHNS and CDR2 SASEGT. V was clipped by 4 bases and J by 4 bases, with 11 bases between them. The CDR3 runs 14 residues. This CDR3 is CASSGGSSNQPQHF. Written as DNA, the CDR3 is TGTGCCAGCAGTGGGGGGTCGTCTAATCAGCCCCAGCATTTT.

This chain links TRBV2 with TRBJ2-3; D gene ambiguous. Trimming pared 3 bases from V and 1 base from J, leaving 11 bases between. The length of the CDR3 is 15 residues. Germline V CDR1 and CDR2: SNHLY, FYNNEI. The CDR3 is CASSDFLSGTDTQYF. DNA for the CDR3: TGTGCCAGCAGTGATTTTCTGAGCGGCACAGATACGCAGTATTTT. The entire variable domain, with the rest obtained from reference TRBV2 and TRBJ2-3, is as follows: EPEVTQTPSHQVTQMGQEVILRCVPISNHLYFYWYRQILGQKVEFLVSFYNNEISEKSEIFDDQFSVERPDGSNFTLKIRSTKLEDSAMYFCASSDFLSGTDTQYFGPGTRLTVL.

About this clone: Germline and junction disagree at one end, which may indicate a read error. The chain links TRBV7-7 to TRBJ2-1; 7 positions match TRBD2. Germline V lookup: CDR1 SSHAT, CDR2 FNYEAQ (reference sequence). The length of the CDR3 is 15 residues. CDR3 sequence: CASSWGGDSYNEQFF. The CDR3 coding sequence is TGTGCTAGCAGCTGGGGAGGGGACTCCTACAATGAGCAGTTCTTC.

This chain uses TRBV19 with TRBJ1-5; D perhaps matches TRBD1 (5 bases). The CDR3 spans 13 residues. The germline gives CDR1 LNHDA, CDR2 SQIVND (reference sequence). Trimming took off 6 bases at V and 6 bases at J, with 12 bases between the two ends. The CDR3: CASSDDSRQPQHF. The CDR3 DNA reads as TGTGCCAGTAGCGATGACAGCCGTCAGCCCCAGCATTTT.

This rearrangement joins TRBV7-8 to TRBJ1-5; a weak D match, TRBD1 (6 bases). The CDR3 is made up of 14 amino acids. The V end lost 3 bases, the J end lost 3 bases, and 9 bases lay between the germline ends. The V gene's germline CDR1 is SGHVS and CDR2 FQNEAQ. The CDR3 bases are TGTGCCAGCAGCTTCGGACAGTCCAATCAGCCCCAGCATTTT. This encodes CASSFGQSNQPQHF. The full variable domain, completed using reference TRBV7-8 and TRBJ1-5, is GAGVSQSPRYKVAKRGQDVALRCDPISGHVSLFWYQQALGQGPEFLTYFQNEAQLDKSGLPSDRFFAERPEGSVSTLKIQRTQQEDSAVYLCASSFGQSNQPQHFGDGTRLSIL.

The rearrangement joins TRBV9 to TRBJ2-7; D possibly corresponds to TRBD2 (5 bases). The V end lost 0 bases, the J end lost 5 bases, and 12 bases lay between the germline ends. CDR3 length equals 14 residues. Germline assignment: CDR1 SGDLS and CDR2 YYNGEE. The chain's CDR3 is CASSVAGWNNEQYF. CDR3 nucleotides: TGTGCCAGCAGCGTAGCGGGGTGGAATAACGAGCAGTACTTC.

The chain has TRBV7-9 and TRBJ2-1; 10 positions agree with TRBD2. The CDR3 has 15 residues. The germline V gene encodes CDR1 SEHNR and CDR2 FQNEAQ (reference sequence). V was pared by 5 bases and J by 8 bases, with 9 bases of the junction left unmatched. The CDR3 sequence: CASSQVLAGVDEQFF. The CDR3 DNA reads TGTGCCAGCAGCCAAGTTCTAGCGGGAGTAGATGAGCAGTTCTTC.

This chain connects TRBV28 to TRBJ1-1; D call uncertain. The CDR3 length is 13 residues. Germline loops: CDR1 MDHEN, CDR2 SYDVKM. The germline V and J ends were trimmed by 6 bases and 2 bases, with 10 bases remaining between them. The CDR3 DNA sequence: TGTGCCAGCAGGATGGGTGTAAACACTGAAGCTTTCTTT. The encoded protein is CASRMGVNTEAFF.

The chain couples TRBV19 to TRBJ2-2, with D possibly called TRBD1 or TRBD2 (5 bases each). Germline loops: CDR1 LNHDA, CDR2 SQIVND (reference sequence). The CDR3 has 17 residues. Deletions cut 3 bases from V and 3 bases from J, with 17 bases between. CDR3 sequence reads: CASSISWQGEDTGELFF. The DNA for the CDR3 is TGTGCCAGTAGTATTTCGTGGCAGGGAGAGGACACCGGGGAGCTGTTTTTT.

This clone occurred a few times. V is TRBV13 and J is TRBJ2-1, with D perhaps matching TRBD1 (6 bases). Germline V CDR1 and CDR2: PRHDT, FYEKMQ (reference sequence). Trimming shortened V by 5 bases and J by 7 bases, and 21 bases separated the two germline ends. The CDR3 runs to 16 residues. The CDR3 DNA reads as TGTGCCAGCAGCGCCACCGGGACCCTAAGGGGGAATGAGCAGTTCTTC. Its protein product is CASSATGTLRGNEQFF.

The rearrangement uses TRBV19 and TRBJ1-5; D is undetermined. Germline CDR1 reads LNHDA; CDR2 reads SQIVND (reference sequence). V was cut by 3 bases and J by 2 bases, with 5 bases left in between. This CDR3 is built from 13 residues. CDR3: CASSIMGNQPQHF. The CDR3 region has the DNA TGTGCCAGTAGTATTATGGGCAATCAGCCCCAGCATTTT. Full variable domain (rest looked up from reference TRBV19 and TRBJ1-5): DGGITQSPKYLFRKEGQNVTLSCEQNLNHDAMYWYRQDPGQGLRLIYYSQIVNDFQKGDIAEGYSVSREKKESFPLTVTSAQKNPTAFYLCASSIMGNQPQHFGDGTRLSIL.

The chain joins TRBV10-3 to TRBJ2-1, with TRBD1 matching over 7 bases. This CDR3 contains 14 residues. Germline V gene data show CDR1 as ENHRY and CDR2 as SYGVKD. V shed 7 bases, J shed 4 bases, and the junction held 7 bases outside the gene matches. CDR3 bases: TGTGCCATCAAAGGGACAGACTCTTACAATGAGCAGTTCTTC. Translated: CAIKGTDSYNEQFF.

Here the CDR3 reads CASSRNLGTGELFF. CDR3 coding DNA: TGTGCCAGCAGCCGGAACCTGGGGACCGGGGAGCTGTTTTTT. V and J are TRBV7-2 and TRBJ2-2; D ambiguous. V was cut by 5 bases and J by 5 bases, with 12 bases left in between. The CDR3 loop spans 14 amino acids. Per the germline V gene, CDR1 is SGHTA and CDR2 is FQGNSA.

V usage is TRBV7-8 and J usage is TRBJ2-2; TRBD2 matches 8 bases. V was pared by 2 bases and J by 7 bases, with 9 bases of the junction left unmatched. The CDR3 length is 16 residues. CDR1 and CDR2 from the germline V gene are SGHVS and FQNEAQ. DNA for the CDR3: TGTGCCAGCAGCTTAATGCCCCCAGCGGGAGACGGGGAGCTGTTTTTT. Protein: CASSLMPPAGDGELFF.

This chain uses TRBV5-4 with TRBJ1-6; D gene uncertain. V gave up 0 bases and J gave up 11 bases, with 9 bases separating them. CDR1 is SGHNT, CDR2 YYREEE, per germline (reference sequence). The CDR3 covers 13 residues. In DNA, the CDR3 is TGTGCCAGCAGCTTGGGGGGAAGGGCACCCCTCCACTTT. It specifies CASSLGGRAPLHF.

The chain recombines TRBV2 with TRBJ2-2; no clear D. Between the trimmed V and J ends, which lost 4 bases and 7 bases, there was a span of 10 bases. The CDR3 sequence is 13 residues long. Germline loops: CDR1 SNHLY, CDR2 FYNNEI. CDR3 loop: CASSVGPVGELFF. Written as DNA, the CDR3 is TGTGCCAGCAGTGTAGGCCCGGTCGGGGAGCTGTTTTTT.

The CDR3 DNA reads as TGTGCCAGCAGTTTGATTAGGCCAACCGGCTCGAGCAATCAGCCCCAGCATTTT. Protein: CASSLIRPTGSSNQPQHF. The rearrangement joins TRBV27 to TRBJ1-5; D gene ambiguous. Trimming removed 3 bases at V and 1 base at J, with 19 bases between. The CDR3 is 18 amino acids. The germline gives CDR1 MNHEY, CDR2 SMNVEV (reference sequence).

The chain joins TRBV11-3 to TRBJ2-7; no definite D call. The CDR3 runs 12 residues. V was cut by 1 base and J by 5 bases, with 6 bases left in between. CDR1 is SGHNT, CDR2 YENEEA, per germline. This CDR3 is CASSLAFHEQYF. The CDR3 DNA is TGTGCCAGCAGCTTAGCCTTCCACGAGCAGTACTTC.